This T cell receptor (beta chain) was identified in a study of blood T cell repertoires in COVID-19. The overall study: Acute and convalescent COVID-19 samples came from the United States, Italy and Spain. Sample material is recorded as cDNA or gDNA derived from T cells, B-cell-depleted T cells, or PBMCs.

The V end lost 2 bases, the J end lost 2 bases, and 9 bases lay between the germline ends. Germline-derived CDR1 and CDR2 are MNHEY and SMNVEV (reference sequence). CDR3 length: 15 residues. As handled by the study authors: Counts of nucleated cells, estimated from reference gene primer amplification, were obtained. Measured with immunoSEQ multiplex PCR; TCRdb has only the in-frame clones, and not every one. The D gene and trimming were derived from the DNA, and the V and J assignments and clone size from that table. The sample has 95,000 to 150,000 clones, around three quarters seen once. The source is a man aged 55 to 70 with active or convalescent COVID-19. Input material: peripheral blood. The chain is built from TRBV27 and TRBJ1-4; D is undetermined. The CDR3 protein is CASSLIGETNEKLFF. CDR3 DNA sequence: TGTGCCAGCAGTTTAATCGGAGAGACTAATGAAAAACTGTTTTTT.